The clone carrying this T cell receptor (beta chain) was detected many times. The antigen remains unidentified. Synthesis of cDNA used 5'RACE (with 10-nucleotide random UMIs). In TCRdb, the 5' RACE reads were re-called with MiXCR into one record per CDR3 protein. The sample records tens of thousands of distinct CDR3 sequences, 3% to 4.5% being singletons. Stored at -80 C, 2 million PBMCs were the source of the unsorted libraries. The data stem from a study of neurological immune-mediated disorders. The study's findings and limits: CDR3 amino acid sequences of expanded clones were not shared across subjects, a result suggesting private repertoires in all groups.

Germline V gene lookup returns CDR1 SGDLS and CDR2 YYNGEE. The CDR3 consists of 15 residues. Trimming took off 0 bases at V and 3 bases at J, with 12 bases between the two ends. The clonotype was recovered from a woman in her forties or fifties with multiple sclerosis. This rearrangement joins TRBV9 to TRBJ1-2; the D is unclear. The sequenced material came from PBMCs. The CDR3 bases are TGTGCCAGCAGCGTAGCTCCCGAGACCCACTATGGCTACACCTTC. This codes for CASSVAPETHYGYTF.